This T cell receptor beta chain was recovered during a study of blood T cells in healthy people across ages. Across the study: With template switching, about one barcoded beta molecule was captured per two T cells.

V was shortened by 6 bases and J by 5 bases, with 11 bases between the two germline ends. Germline assignment: CDR1 LGHNT and CDR2 FRNRAP. The CDR3 has 13 amino acids. PCR was performed a second time for about 6 to 12 cycles using a sample-barcoded 5' primer and a J-beta primer mix. MiXCR, applied by TCRdb to the 5' RACE reads, yields one record per CDR3 protein. The sample lists over 1,500,000 distinct CDR3 sequences, 35% to 50% occurring once. The V call is TRBV12-5, the J call TRBJ2-1; D not certain. Sequenced input: blood. The clonotype comes from a human donor in good health. The CDR3 sequence is CASGPDLNNEQFF. CDR3 coding DNA: TGTGCTAGTGGCCCCGACTTGAACAATGAGCAGTTCTTC.